These 19 T cell receptor beta chains were all obtained from the same sample, sequenced in a study of cytomegalovirus exposure and HLA in healthy donors. The PCR used 60 Vbeta and 13 Jbeta primers. Sequencing used immunoSEQ multiplex PCR; TCRdb keeps in-frame clones, though not all of them. The sample shows about 160,000 clones, approximately 86% of them seen only once. Sequencing was done on a sample of PBMCs. The receptors were gathered from a woman between 18 and 29 years old in good health and CMV-seronegative.

A remark on this clone: Other nucleotide sequences from this sample produce the same CDR3. The rearrangement links TRBV30 to TRBJ1-5; 8 nucleotides line up with TRBD1. The V gene's germline CDR1 is GTSNPN and CDR2 SVGIG (reference sequence). The CDR3 covers 14 residues. Trimming took 3 bases from V and 2 from J; bases not matched to a gene: 3. DNA of the CDR3: TGTGCCTGGAGCTCGACAGGGGGCAATCAGCCCCAGCATTTT. This translates into CAWSSTGGNQPQHF.

The chain couples TRBV13 to TRBJ2-1; 9 bases line up with TRBD2. In germline, CDR1 is PRHDT, CDR2 FYEKMQ (reference sequence). This CDR3 is 19 amino acids long. V was clipped by 0 bases and J by 11 bases; unmatched bases: 20. The CDR3 nucleotides are TGTGCCAGCAGCTTAGGGGGGTTAGCGGGAGTCTATGTCCCTCCGAAGCAGTTCTTC. This gives the protein CASSLGGLAGVYVPPKQFF.

The chain joins TRBV28 to TRBJ2-7; D gene unclear. Trimming shortened V by 3 bases and J by 3 bases, and 6 bases separated the two germline ends. Germline V gene data show CDR1 as MDHEN and CDR2 as SYDVKM. The CDR3 totals 12 residues. The CDR3 reads CASSFEVYEQYF. CDR3 DNA: TGTGCCAGCAGTTTCGAGGTCTACGAGCAGTACTTC.

As concerns this clone: Germline is not matched at one junction end, which may reflect a read error. The V call is TRBV7-9, the J call TRBJ1-1; D not resolved. CDR3 length equals 12 residues. Germline V gene data show CDR1 as SEHNR and CDR2 as FQNEAQ (reference sequence). The CDR3 loop reads CSSSLGGTEAFF. The DNA for the CDR3 is TGTTCCAGCAGCTTAGGCGGCACTGAAGCTTTCTTT.

The chain uses TRBV9 and TRBJ2-5, with TRBD1 matching 10 bases. This CDR3 spans 15 amino acids. Germline trimming cut 3 bases from V and 4 bases from J; bases unmatched to any gene: 6. The germline CDR1 and CDR2 sequences are SGDLS and YYNGEE. CDR3: CASSGTGTGAETQYF. In DNA form, the CDR3 reads TGTGCCAGCAGCGGGACCGGGACAGGGGCAGAGACCCAGTACTTC.

This rearrangement joins TRBV5-4 to TRBJ2-7; 7 bases align to TRBD1. From germline, CDR1 is SGHNT and CDR2 YYREEE (reference sequence). With V trimmed by 10 bases and J by 5 bases, 9 bases remained unmatched. The length of the CDR3 is 12 residues. The CDR3 loop reads CAASTGFNEQYF. The CDR3 coding sequence is TGTGCCGCGTCGACAGGGTTCAACGAGCAGTACTTC.

This chain uses TRBV27 with TRBJ2-1; 8 bases are shared with TRBD2. The CDR3 runs to 15 residues. CDR1 MNHEY and CDR2 SMNVEV come from the germline V gene (reference sequence). V lost 1 base, J lost 9 bases, and 8 bases stayed unmatched. The CDR3, as DNA: TGTGCCAGCAGTTTATGGTCAGGGGCGGGAGGTGAGCAGTTCTTC. Translating gives CASSLWSGAGGEQFF.

This chain joins TRBV7-6 and TRBJ2-3; 8 bases are a match to TRBD1. The CDR3 spans 15 residues. V lost 3 bases to trimming and J lost 5 bases; unmatched junction nucleotides: 7. CDR1 and CDR2 from the germline V gene are SGHVS and FNYEAQ. The chain's CDR3 is CASSFTGQGKDTQYF. In DNA form, the CDR3 reads TGTGCCAGCAGCTTCACCGGACAGGGCAAAGATACGCAGTATTTT. The full variable domain, rest sourced from reference TRBV7-6 and TRBJ2-3, is GAGVSQSPRYKVTKRGQDVALRCDPISGHVSLYWYRQALGQGPEFLTYFNYEAQQDKSGLPNDRFSAERPEGSISTLTIQRTEQRDSAMYRCASSFTGQGKDTQYFGPGTRLTVL.

V and J are TRBV5-4 and TRBJ2-1; 7 nucleotides agree with TRBD2. CDR1 is SGHNT and CDR2 is YYREEE in the germline V gene (reference sequence). There are 17 residues in the CDR3. Trimming cost V 1 base and J 2 bases; bases outside gene matches: 9. The CDR3 reads CASSLIASSGAYNEQFF. CDR3 nucleotides: TGTGCCAGCAGCTTGATCGCCTCCAGCGGGGCCTACAATGAGCAGTTCTTC.

The chain combines TRBV9 with TRBJ2-1; D gene ambiguous. V was shortened by 3 bases and J by 0 bases, with 10 bases between the two germline ends. This CDR3 is 15 amino acids long. Germline V gene data show CDR1 as SGDLS and CDR2 as YYNGEE. CDR3 sequence (DNA): TGTGCCAGCAGCGAAATGAGCCTCTCCTACAATGAGCAGTTCTTC. Translation: CASSEMSLSYNEQFF.

This clone was picked up a small number of times. This chain uses TRBV27 with TRBJ2-3; 8 bases are shared with TRBD2. CDR1 is MNHEY, CDR2 SMNVEV, per germline (reference sequence). V trimming: 6 bases; J trimming: 2 bases; junction bases outside the gene matches: 4. The CDR3 consists of 14 residues. The CDR3 here is CASRGTRFTDTQYF. The CDR3 coding sequence is TGTGCCAGCAGAGGGACTAGATTCACAGATACGCAGTATTTT.

Only a few counts were recorded for this clone. The chain is built from TRBV4-2 and TRBJ1-4, with D possibly being TRBD1 (5 bases). Trimming took 4 bases from V and 10 from J, leaving 16 bases between them. CDR1 is LGHNA and CDR2 is YNFKEQ in the germline V gene. This CDR3 has 14 amino acids. This chain's CDR3 is CASSLLQATGKLFF. DNA of the CDR3: TGTGCCAGCAGCCTCCTACAGGCGACCGGAAAACTGTTTTTT.

The rearrangement joins TRBV9 to TRBJ1-2; 9 positions match TRBD1. V was clipped by 4 bases and J by 0 bases; unmatched bases: 4. Germline V lookup: CDR1 SGDLS, CDR2 YYNGEE. This CDR3 has 15 residues. The CDR3 is CASSITGGSNYGYTF. CDR3 bases: TGTGCCAGCAGCATAACAGGGGGCTCTAACTATGGCTACACCTTC.

The chain links TRBV6-1 to TRBJ1-5, with D perhaps matching TRBD1 (5 bases). In germline, CDR1 is MNHNS, CDR2 SASEGT. The V gene lost 1 base and the J gene lost 6 bases, with 13 bases spanning the gap. The CDR3 sequence is 15 residues long. The CDR3 coding sequence is TGTGCCAGCAGTGAAGTACTTCAGCAGGGTCAGCCCCAGCATTTT. It codes for CASSEVLQQGQPQHF.

V usage is TRBV11-2 and J usage is TRBJ2-1; D perhaps matches TRBD2 (5 bases). CDR1 is SGHAT, CDR2 FQNNGV, per germline. The CDR3 runs 13 residues. The V end lost 2 bases, the J end lost 6 bases, and 8 bases lay between the germline ends. CDR3 sequence: CASSLRRGNEQFF. The CDR3 nucleotides read TGTGCCAGCAGCTTACGTCGGGGCAATGAGCAGTTCTTC.

This chain links TRBV6-1 with TRBJ1-1, with 8 bases lining up with TRBD1. Trimming cost V 11 bases and J 6 bases; bases outside gene matches: 11. The CDR3 loop spans 13 amino acids. Germline CDR1 is MNHNS and CDR2 is SASEGT. The CDR3 here is CAGKLQGGAEAFF. CDR3 DNA sequence: TGTGCCGGGAAGCTACAGGGGGGCGCTGAAGCTTTCTTT.

The V call is TRBV19, the J call TRBJ1-3; a possible D gene is TRBD1 (5 bases). Germline CDR1 and CDR2: LNHDA and SQIVND (reference sequence). CDR3 size: 14 residues. V shed 3 bases and J shed 7 bases, with 13 bases lying between them. CDR3 residues: CASSISSGRNTIYF. CDR3 coding DNA: TGTGCCAGTAGTATTAGTTCAGGGCGGAACACCATATATTTT. Looking up the rest from reference TRBV19 and TRBJ1-3 gives the full variable domain: DGGITQSPKYLFRKEGQNVTLSCEQNLNHDAMYWYRQDPGQGLRLIYYSQIVNDFQKGDIAEGYSVSREKKESFPLTVTSAQKNPTAFYLCASSISSGRNTIYFGEGSWLTVV.

This clone was recorded once. The chain employs TRBV6-5 and TRBJ2-7, with a weak D call TRBD2 (6 bases). The CDR3 extends over 13 amino acids. In germline, CDR1 is MNHEY, CDR2 SVGAGI. V lost 2 bases, J lost 7 bases, and 12 bases lay in between. The CDR3 reads CASSYEGRGEQYF. CDR3 DNA sequence: TGTGCCAGCAGTTACGAGGGACGGGGGGAGCAGTACTTC.

The chain recombines TRBV12-2 with TRBJ1-5; TRBD1 is taken as the D call from the table, unchecked against the DNA. TRBV12-2 is given as a pseudogene. The length of the CDR3 is 14 residues. The DNA of the CDR3 is TGTGCAAGTCGCTTCCTGGACAGGGCTGAGCCCCAGCATTTT. Residues: CASRFLDRAEPQHF.